Detailed here is one TCR beta chain. The antigen is unknown. Total RNA amounting to roughly 450 ng was the source from which TCR beta cDNA was made with a constant-region primer. Slightly modified ARM-PCR served as the procedure for the TCR beta libraries. These libraries came from three rounds of nested multiplex PCR. TCRdb passed the multiplex PCR reads through MiXCR, listing each CDR3 protein once. The sample lists about 35,000 distinct CDR3 sequences, around 74% occurring once. Co-extraction of RNA and DNA was performed on about 20-32 mg of unsorted bulk tissue. This sample is part of a study of tumor-infiltrating lymphocytes in primary liver carcinoma. Broader study findings: Blood fell significantly below tumors in its top-250-clone fraction (p = 0.039).

Sequencing was done on a sample of liver tumor tissue from sampling region 4. This sample's subset: tumor region T4, right-lateral pole. This receptor was identified in a man aged 35-49 years with primary liver carcinoma and hepatitis B virus infection.

CDR3 bases: TGTGCCAGTAGTACCTCCGGACAGGGGGGTACTGGCGAGCAGTACTTC. Amino acids: CASSTSGQGGTGEQYF. The rearrangement links TRBV28 to TRBJ2-7, with 10 positions matching TRBD1. The germline CDR1 and CDR2 sequences are MDHEN and SYDVKM. The CDR3 has 16 residues. With V trimmed by 9 bases and J by 6 bases, 17 bases remained unmatched.